This T cell receptor beta chain was sequenced in a study of cytomegalovirus exposure and HLA in healthy donors. In the PCR, 60 Vbeta and 13 Jbeta primers were used. Generated by immunoSEQ multiplex PCR, the TCRdb table keeps only in-frame clones and is missing some. The table lists 150,000 or so clones, around 85% of them singletons, with 1.3% in the top ten. On this clone: Its matching antigen is unknown.

The CDR3 spans 13 residues. Germline V CDR1 and CDR2: SGHTA, FQGNSA. Trimming shortened V by 2 bases and J by 6 bases, and 7 bases separated the two germline ends. Overall study findings and caveats: The authors listed 150 to 200 TCR beta chains as cytomegalovirus-associated. TCR beta V segments were, for the most part, productive about 87% or about 30% of the time in an earlier analysis.

What was sequenced was PBMCs. V usage is TRBV7-2 and J usage is TRBJ2-2; no firm D call. The TCR was taken from a man between 50 and 59 years old in good health and CMV-seropositive. The CDR3 here is CASSLNAAGELFF. The DNA of the CDR3 is TGTGCCAGCAGCTTAAATGCAGCCGGGGAGCTGTTTTTT. Drawing the rest from reference TRBV7-2 and TRBJ2-2, the complete variable domain is GAGVSQSPSNKVTEKGKDVELRCDPISGHTALYWYRQSLGQGLEFLIYFQGNSAPDKSGLPSDRFSAERTGGSVSTLTIQRTQQEDSAVYLCASSLNAAGELFFGEGSRLTVL.